This T cell receptor (beta chain) was recovered during a study of CD8 T cells in Susac syndrome. With random hexamers, reverse transcription was performed on about 0.45 to 1 ug of RNA. TCRdb ran MiXCR on the immunoSEQ multiplex PCR reads and lists one entry per CDR3 protein. There are about 150,000 distinct CDR3 sequences in the sample; about 95% occur only once, and 0.16% lies in the top ten. This CDR3 comprises 12 residues. Germline V lookup: CDR1 DFQATT, CDR2 SNEGSKA (reference sequence). V lost 6 bases to trimming and J lost 6 bases, with 15 bases between them. The rearrangement joins TRBV20-1 to TRBJ2-7; D may correspond to TRBD1 or TRBD2 (5 bases each). The sample was CD4+ T cells from PBMCs. The clonotype originates from a human donor with Susac syndrome. As DNA, the CDR3 is TGCAGTGCGGAGGACACCCCGGCCGAGCAGTACTTC. Translated, it gives CSAEDTPAEQYF.